The clone carrying this T cell receptor (beta chain) appeared a few times. The germline V gene has CDR1 MGHRA and CDR2 YSYEKL. V was cut by 5 bases and J by 3 bases, with 11 bases left in between. The CDR3 runs to 13 residues. This sample stems from a study of blood T cell repertoires in COVID-19. Overall study: The United States, Italy and Spain supplied acute and convalescent COVID-19 samples. Sources were T cells, B-cell-depleted T cells, or PBMCs; the material itself was cDNA or gDNA.

Per the original data handling: Scientists estimated how many nucleated cells there were by amplifying reference gene primers. Measured with immunoSEQ multiplex PCR; TCRdb has only the in-frame clones, and not every one. From that table come the V and J calls and clone size; the DNA was used to work out D and trimming. Seen here are roughly 24,000 clones, 90% observed once, and the top ten hold about 1.8%. This receptor was taken from a woman in her fifties or sixties with active COVID-19. The chain combines TRBV4-1 with TRBJ2-7; D is unresolved. The sample taken for sequencing was peripheral blood. CDR3 bases: TGCGCCAGCAGCACCCAGATACGCTACGAGCAGTACTTC. It specifies CASSTQIRYEQYF.